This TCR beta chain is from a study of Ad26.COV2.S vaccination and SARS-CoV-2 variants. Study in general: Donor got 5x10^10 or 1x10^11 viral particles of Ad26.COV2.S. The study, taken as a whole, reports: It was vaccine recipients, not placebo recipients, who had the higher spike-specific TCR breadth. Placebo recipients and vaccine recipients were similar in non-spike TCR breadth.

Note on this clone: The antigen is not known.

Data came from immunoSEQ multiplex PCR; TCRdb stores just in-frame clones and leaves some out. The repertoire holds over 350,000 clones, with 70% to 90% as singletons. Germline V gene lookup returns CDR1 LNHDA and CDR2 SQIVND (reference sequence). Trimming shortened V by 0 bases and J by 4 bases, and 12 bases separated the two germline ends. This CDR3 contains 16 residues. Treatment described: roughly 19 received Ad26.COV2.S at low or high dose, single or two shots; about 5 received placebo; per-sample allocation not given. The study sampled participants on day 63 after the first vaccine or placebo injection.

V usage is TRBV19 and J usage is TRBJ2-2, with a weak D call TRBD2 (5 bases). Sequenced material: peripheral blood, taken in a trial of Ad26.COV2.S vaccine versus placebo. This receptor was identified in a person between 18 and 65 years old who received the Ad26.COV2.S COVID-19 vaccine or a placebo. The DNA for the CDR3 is TGTGCCAGTAGTATAGACCCCAGGAGGAGCACCGGGGAGCTGTTTTTT. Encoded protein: CASSIDPRRSTGELFF.